This TCR beta chain was obtained from a study of cytomegalovirus exposure and HLA in healthy donors (TCRdb year 2017). Study-level background: An earlier analysis of approximately 590 of the donors reported 250 to 300 Gb of sequence data and around 110 million unique TCR beta sequences from about 179 million T cells. Around 320 gigabases of sequencing data and around 87 million unique TCR sequences were included in an early release covering under 650 HLA-typed donors. Of the approximately 400 genotyped donors, 80% to 90% were placed in the genetic ancestry cluster associated with self-reported Caucasian donors. The study aimed to test whether cataloging public T cell receptors could reveal signatures of past pathogen exposure. The T cell repertoires of around 670 subjects were profiled by immunosequencing and related to cytomegalovirus serostatus. Along with the roughly 710-subject first cohort, a separate validation cohort of around 120 different subjects was used. The study combined high-throughput TCR immunosequencing, statistical association of individual TCRs with disease status, and machine learning to predict cytomegalovirus infection status. A later analysis re-analyzed previously published TCR beta repertoires from approximately 670 donors and added high-resolution HLA genotyping to study TCR occurrence patterns. The later analysis used no new phenotypic data to find candidate immune exposures, relying instead on TCR beta sequences and their occurrence across donors. To decide whether each TCR beta V gene segment behaved as functional or pseudogenic, an earlier analysis of some 580 of the donors relied on high-throughput TCR beta sequencing. Alongside the repertoire data, information on donor age, sex, ethnicity and CMV serostatus was compiled. In a later genetic analysis, genome-wide SNP genotypes for 398 of the 666 donors were used, and that subset was treated as a discovery cohort. All discovery cohort repertoires had been generated on a single sequencing platform. Both class I and class II loci were covered by HLA typing, at four-digit resolution. Typing coverage differed by locus: A, B, C, DRB1 and DQB1 were typed in roughly 620-630 donors, DQA1 in around 500, DPA1 in 600 to 610, and DPB1 in about 450. Because of strong linkage in the cohort, roughly five DR-DQ haplotypes were treated as single units for association and clustering. On average, over 200,000 unique TCR beta nucleotide sequences were sequenced per donor among a few hundred genotyped donors of the cohort, with about 19% of those sequences being non-productive. Study-wide conclusions, independent of this receptor: Because counts were too low, approximately 15 rarely observed V segments, including chromosome 9 orphons, were excluded from the earlier analysis of 587 of the donors. Assigning TCR associations to individual alleles was difficult when HLA alleles, especially DR and DQ, strongly co-occurred. According to a later genetic analysis, donors in an Asian-associated ancestry cluster had fewer N-insertions in productive TCRs than the approximately 610-donor mean. In this cohort, only TCR beta chains were sequenced, and detectable features were limited by the absence of alpha or paired-chain data. A later analysis associated about 16,000 TCR beta sequences with specific HLA alleles at a false discovery rate of 0.05. In both the original and validation cohorts, the classifier was reported to diagnose cytomegalovirus status with high specificity and sensitivity. In a later analysis, the rate of TCR association differed among HLA loci, with DRB1 alleles having the most associated TCRs and HLA-C alleles having the fewest. Broadly in line with IMGT annotations, most TCR beta V segments showed up in productive rearrangements about 87% or about 30% of the time in an earlier analysis of a few hundred of the donors. Most TCR sequences were observed very rarely across donors, whereas some public TCRs were present in many individuals. An association between a missense DCLRE1C variant and V-gene and J-gene trimming of TCR beta chains was found in a later genetic analysis and replicated in an independent cohort. Most CMV-associated TCR beta chains appeared to be HLA-restricted in a later analysis, and the HLA associations seemed to be driven largely by CMV exposure. The authors suggested that the approach could potentially be generalized to other disease states and immunological phenotypes. A cluster of highly shared sequence variants was judged likely to represent a technical artifact of the sequencing pipeline. Immune exposure information for the cohort was limited to CMV serostatus. Linkage disequilibrium might explain the correlated functional status among segregating V segments, but an unknown experimental factor could not be excluded. In a later analysis, HLA-associated TCR beta chains were found to be more clonally expanded and to have lower generation probabilities than equally common non-associated chains. Because some donors lacked HLA typing at each locus, the association tests relied only on the typed subset. A total of fewer than 200 TCR beta chains were listed by the study as associated with cytomegalovirus. In vitro tests confirmed that a few of the cytomegalovirus-associated TCR beta chains recognize cytomegalovirus antigens. Sequencing depth was assumed to be roughly uniform across donors in the presence/absence analyses, though that assumption may not hold. According to a later analysis, parvovirus B19, influenza, CMV and Epstein-Barr virus appeared linked to several top co-occurrence clusters. A further reported finding was that TCR beta sequences accurately predicted the HLA-A and HLA-B alleles for most subjects in the first cohort. Because the 87-base-pair reads could not distinguish some IMGT-functional V segments, including TRBV6-2 and TRBV6-3, those segments were excluded.

The method was the immunoSEQ multiplex PCR assay. A mixture of 60 forward primers for TCR Vbeta segments and 13 reverse primers for TCR Jbeta segments was used in the multiplex PCR. A multiplex PCR assay on genomic DNA amplified the CDR3 region of rearranged TCR beta genes. Amplified TCR beta libraries were sequenced as 87-base-pair reads on the Illumina HiSeq System. In the authors' own workflow: Across the roughly 640 repertoires, a later analysis counted 80 million or so unique TCR beta chains, approximately 10 million of which were shared by at least two donors. To remove PCR and sequencing errors, raw reads were error-corrected and collapsed into unique sequences using a nearest-neighbor algorithm that merged closely related sequences. V, D and J gene segments were assigned by aligning CDR3 sequences to IMGT reference sequences. Each retained sequence needed at least a six-nucleotide match to both a V gene segment and a J gene segment. Rearrangements were called productive when the CDR3 lacked stop codons and stayed in frame with V and J; all others were non-productive. CDR3 was defined by IMGT convention, running from the second conserved V-encoded cysteine to the conserved J-encoded phenylalanine. Sequences without an unambiguous match to a single V gene segment were excluded from the earlier analysis of several hundred of the donors. An earlier analysis of under 750 of the donors called V segments functional above 56.7% productive rearrangements and segregating when the between-donor standard deviation exceeded 5%. A statistical classification framework was built for diagnosing cytomegalovirus status from the catalog of TCR beta chain sequences. In a later analysis, V and J genes were assigned by comparing TCR nucleotide sequences against IMGT/GENE-DB human TR gene sequences. A later analysis assigned CDR3 sequences and most-parsimonious VDJ recombination scenarios with the TCRdist pipeline. A later analysis defined each TCR beta chain by its CDR3 amino acid sequence plus V-gene family, and excluded reads lacking a unique V-gene family. A later analysis removed several hundred highly shared, low-generation-probability nucleotide sequences to deal with suspected cross-contamination and a sequencing artifact. In a later analysis, a clonal expansion index was calculated for each public chain from normalized within-repertoire ranks of inferred template counts. In a later analysis, generation probabilities were computed using a VDJ recombination model fitted to out-of-frame rearrangements, and the results were checked against IGoR. In a later analysis, hypergeometric tests were used to score TCR-TCR, TCR-HLA and TCR-CMV co-occurrence, with a repertoire-size bias correction applied to TCR pairs. To estimate false discovery rates, a later analysis permuted the HLA or CMV assignments 20 times. In a later analysis, co-occurring TCRs were grouped using DBSCAN, with TCRdist sequence similarity added in when clustering inside HLA-allele-positive subsets. For co-occurrence clustering, repertoires with fewer than 30,000 or more than 120,000 public chains were excluded, along with four or five repertoires with anomalous nucleotide sharing. TCRdb took this table from immuneACCESS and kept in-frame rearrangements with V and J called. Such tables lack part of the clones; where checked against another copy, unresolved V genes explain under half of the gap, and the rest is unexplained. V, J and clone size are those of that table, while D and trimming were read from the DNA. The sample table contains some 200,000 clones; only one count was recorded for around 75% of them. The ten largest account for approximately 2.6% of the sample.

The cohort comprised several hundred healthy bone marrow donors. All cohort members were sampled while nominally healthy, although unrecorded immune exposures were likely present. The donor was CMV seronegative and was included in the group of a few hundred seronegative cohort members. A peripheral blood sample was collected from each donor, and TCR beta sequencing was performed on peripheral blood mononuclear cells. Genomic DNA was extracted from the blood cell samples with the Qiagen DNeasy Blood Extraction Kit. CDR1 and CDR2, looked up from the germline V gene, are SGHRS and YFSETQ. The germline V and J ends show losses of 7 bases and 5 bases respectively, and no gene match explains 7 bases of the junction. The CDR3 measures 13 amino acids from cysteine to phenylalanine. Only CDR3 DNA remains: 39 bases, in frame from the first base. A few counts support this clone. The antigen it binds to is not known. Base qualities were left out, and no much larger clone turns up one base away.

The clonotype was recovered from a female donor in good health and CMV-seronegative. The specimen was PBMCs. The V and J genes are TRBV5-1 and TRBJ2-3; 7 central nucleotides agree with TRBD1. The CDR3 in this case is CASGTTGEDTQYF. The DNA reads as follows: TGCGCCAGCGGGACAACAGGGGAAGATACGCAGTATTTT.